This is a list of T cell receptor beta chains from one sample in a study of identical twins. Each CDR3 protein is one row after TCRdb ran MiXCR on the 5' RACE reads. The sample holds about 190,000 distinct CDR3 sequences, more than 15% seen once. This sample also appeared in a second study, on T cells expressing NK-cell markers.

Sequencing was done on a sample of CD8+ T cells sorted from blood. The receptors derive from a woman between 18 and 30 years old in good health. The CDR3 runs from the conserved cysteine through the conserved F or W. The D gene is left open where the match is weak. Clone size is not always given. Where it is, it says once, few, many or a class for expanded clones.

>TRBJ2-7|TRBV12-3/TRBV12-4|few|TRBD2
TGTGCCAGCAGTAAGACAGTTACGAGCGGGAGGCGAGCCTACGAGCAGTACTTC
CASSKTVTSGRRAYEQYF
>TRBJ1-1|TRBV13|few|NA
TGTGCCAGCAGCGCGGGGACGGGGGGACCTGAAGCTTTCTTT
CASSAGTGGPEAFF
>TRBJ2-2|TRBV15|NA|TRBD2
TGTGCCACCAGCAGAGATCGGGGCGGGAGGGCCTATGCCGGGGAGCTGTTTTTT
CATSRDRGGRAYAGELFF
>TRBJ2-7|TRBV12-3/TRBV12-4|many|NA
TGTGCCAGCGCTGGGGAGAGTCCCCGGCCCTACGAGCAGTACTTC
CASAGESPRPYEQYF
>TRBJ1-2|TRBV9|NA|NA
TGTGCCAGCAGCGCGGGTCCTGATGGCTACACCTTC
CASSAGPDGYTF
>TRBJ2-6|TRBV7-6|NA|NA
TGTGCCAGCAGCTCCCGTCCCTTTCAAGATGCGGGAGCCAACGTCCTGACTTTC
CASSSRPFQDAGANVLTF
>TRBJ1-5|TRBV2|few|NA
TGTGCCAGCAGTGAAGGGCTACGGGGGGAGGGGGATCAGCCCCAGCATTTT
CASSEGLRGEGDQPQHF
>TRBJ1-4|TRBV7-6|NA|TRBD1
TGTGCCAGCAGTCACAGGGGAAGGGGGTTTGGTGGAAAACTGTTTTTT
CASSHRGRGFGGKLFF
>TRBJ2-3|TRBV20-1|NA|NA
TGCAGTGCTAGAGAAGGAGGGCGGCGCGGATTGAACACAGATACGCAGTATTTT
CSAREGGRRGLNTDTQYF
>TRBJ1-5|TRBV3-1|NA|NA
TGTGCCAGCAGCCAAGAGTATAGCAATCAGCCCCAGCATTTT
CASSQEYSNQPQHF
>TRBJ2-1|TRBV12-5|few|NA
TGTGCTGATTTCGGCGTCAATGAGCAGTTCTTC
CADFGVNEQFF
>TRBJ1-2|TRBV7-9|few|NA
TGTGCCAGCAGCGCCACAGAGGACACCTTC
CASSATEDTF
>TRBJ2-1|TRBV5-1|few|NA
TGCGCCAGCAGCTTGGTAAGGACGAATGACTACAATGAGCAGTTCTTC
CASSLVRTNDYNEQFF
>TRBJ2-3|TRBV12-3/TRBV12-4|NA|NA
TGTGCCAGCAGTAAAGTAACGCAGTATTTT
CASSKVTQYF
>TRBJ2-7|TRBV5-6|NA|NA
TGTGCCAGCAGCCCCCCGGGGGGCGGATCCGAGCAGTACTTC
CASSPPGGGSEQYF